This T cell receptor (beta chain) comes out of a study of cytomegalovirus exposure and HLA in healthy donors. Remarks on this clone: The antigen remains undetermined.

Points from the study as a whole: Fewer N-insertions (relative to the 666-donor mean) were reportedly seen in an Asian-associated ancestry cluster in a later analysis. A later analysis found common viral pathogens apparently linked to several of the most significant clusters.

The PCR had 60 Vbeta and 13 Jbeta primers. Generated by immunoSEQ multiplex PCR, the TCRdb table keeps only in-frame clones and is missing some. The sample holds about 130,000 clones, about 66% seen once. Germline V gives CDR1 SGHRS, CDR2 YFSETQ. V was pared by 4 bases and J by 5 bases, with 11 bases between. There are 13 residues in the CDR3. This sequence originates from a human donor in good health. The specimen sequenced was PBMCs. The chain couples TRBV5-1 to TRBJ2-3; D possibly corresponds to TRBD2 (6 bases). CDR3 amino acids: CASSIGSEDTQYF. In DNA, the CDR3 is TGCGCCAGCAGCATCGGGAGCGAAGATACGCAGTATTTT.